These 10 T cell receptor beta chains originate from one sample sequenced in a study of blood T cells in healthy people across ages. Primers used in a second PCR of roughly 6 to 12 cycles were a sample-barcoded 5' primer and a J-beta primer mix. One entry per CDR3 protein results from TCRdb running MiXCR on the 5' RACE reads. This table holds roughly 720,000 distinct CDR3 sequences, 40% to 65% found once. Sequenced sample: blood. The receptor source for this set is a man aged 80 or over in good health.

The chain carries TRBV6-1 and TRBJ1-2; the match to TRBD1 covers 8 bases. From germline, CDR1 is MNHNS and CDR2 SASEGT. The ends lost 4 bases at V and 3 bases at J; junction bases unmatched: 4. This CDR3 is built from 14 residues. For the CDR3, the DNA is TGTGCCAGCAGTGGACAGGGGCATTACTATGGCTACACCTTC. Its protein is CASSGQGHYYGYTF.

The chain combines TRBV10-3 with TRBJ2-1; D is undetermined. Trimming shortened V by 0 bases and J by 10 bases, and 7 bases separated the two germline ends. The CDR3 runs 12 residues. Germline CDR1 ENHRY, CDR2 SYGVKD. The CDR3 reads CAISESMEEQFF. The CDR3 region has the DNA TGTGCCATCAGTGAGTCGATGGAGGAGCAGTTCTTC.

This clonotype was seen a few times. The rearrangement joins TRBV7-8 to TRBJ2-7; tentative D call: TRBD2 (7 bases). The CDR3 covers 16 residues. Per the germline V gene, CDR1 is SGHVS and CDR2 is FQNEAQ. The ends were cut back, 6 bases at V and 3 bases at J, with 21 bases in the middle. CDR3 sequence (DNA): TGTGCCAGCAGGGCCCCAACAGGGAGGGAAGGCTACGAGCAGTACTTC. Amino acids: CASRAPTGREGYEQYF.

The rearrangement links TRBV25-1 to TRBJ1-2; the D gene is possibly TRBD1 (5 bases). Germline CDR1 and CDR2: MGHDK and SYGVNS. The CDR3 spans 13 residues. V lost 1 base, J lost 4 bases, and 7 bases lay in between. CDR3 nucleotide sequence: TGTGCCAGCAGTGAATCGGGGGTCTATGGCTACACCTTC. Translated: CASSESGVYGYTF.

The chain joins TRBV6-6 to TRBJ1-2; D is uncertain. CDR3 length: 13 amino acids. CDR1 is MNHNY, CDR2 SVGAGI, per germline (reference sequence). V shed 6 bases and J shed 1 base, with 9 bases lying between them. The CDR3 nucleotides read TGTGCCAGCAGGTGGTCCGGTAACTATGGCTACACCTTC. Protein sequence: CASRWSGNYGYTF.

CDR3 nucleotides: TGCAGTGCTAGAAATATTCTTAGCGGGGCCTACGAGCAGTACTTC. Its translation is CSARNILSGAYEQYF. V is TRBV20-1 and J is TRBJ2-7; TRBD2 matches 8 bases. Germline CDR1 reads DFQATT; CDR2 reads SNEGSKA (reference sequence). The ends lost 2 bases at V and 2 bases at J; junction bases unmatched: 8. The CDR3 sequence is 15 residues long.

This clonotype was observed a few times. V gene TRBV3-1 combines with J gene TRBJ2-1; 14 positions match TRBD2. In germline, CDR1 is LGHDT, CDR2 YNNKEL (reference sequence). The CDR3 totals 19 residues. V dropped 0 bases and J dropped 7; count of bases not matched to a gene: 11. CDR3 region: CASSQDLRLAGGRGNEQFF. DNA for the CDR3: TGTGCCAGCAGCCAAGATCTCCGACTAGCGGGGGGGAGAGGAAATGAGCAGTTCTTC.

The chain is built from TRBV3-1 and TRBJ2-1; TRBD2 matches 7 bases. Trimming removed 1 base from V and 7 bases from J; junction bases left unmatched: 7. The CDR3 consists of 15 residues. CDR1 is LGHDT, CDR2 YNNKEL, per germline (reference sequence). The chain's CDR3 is CASSQGGLVGNEQFF. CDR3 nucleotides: TGTGCCAGCAGCCAAGGCGGACTAGTCGGGAATGAGCAGTTCTTC.

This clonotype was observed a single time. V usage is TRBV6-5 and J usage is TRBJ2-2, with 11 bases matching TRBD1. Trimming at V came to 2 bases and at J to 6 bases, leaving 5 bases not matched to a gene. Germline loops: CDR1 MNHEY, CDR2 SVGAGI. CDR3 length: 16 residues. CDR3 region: CASSYTEGQGAGELFF. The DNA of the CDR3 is TGTGCCAGCAGTTACACTGAGGGACAGGGGGCCGGGGAGCTGTTTTTT.

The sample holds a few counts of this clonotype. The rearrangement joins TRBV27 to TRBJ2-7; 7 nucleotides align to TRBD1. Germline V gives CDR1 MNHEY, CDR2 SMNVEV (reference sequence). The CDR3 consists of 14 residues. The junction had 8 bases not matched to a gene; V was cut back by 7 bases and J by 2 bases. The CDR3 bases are TGTGCCAGCACCCCCGGGGACAGCACCTACGAGCAGTACTTC. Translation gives CASTPGDSTYEQYF.